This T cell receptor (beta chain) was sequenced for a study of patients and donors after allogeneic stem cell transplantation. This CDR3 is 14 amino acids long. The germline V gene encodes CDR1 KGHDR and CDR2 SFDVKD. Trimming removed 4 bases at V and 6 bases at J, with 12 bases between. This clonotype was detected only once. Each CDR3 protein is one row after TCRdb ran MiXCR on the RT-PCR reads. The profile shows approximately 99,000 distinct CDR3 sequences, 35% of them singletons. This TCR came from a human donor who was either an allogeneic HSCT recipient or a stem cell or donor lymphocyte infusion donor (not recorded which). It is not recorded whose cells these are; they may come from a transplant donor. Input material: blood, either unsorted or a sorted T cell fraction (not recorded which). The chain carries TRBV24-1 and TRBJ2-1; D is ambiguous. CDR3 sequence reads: CATSDPDPPNEQFF. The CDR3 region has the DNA TGTGCCACCAGTGACCCAGACCCCCCCAATGAGCAGTTCTTC.